Following are 24 T cell receptor beta chains from one sample sequenced in a study of cytomegalovirus exposure and HLA in healthy donors (dated by TCRdb to about 2017). Receptors were amplified or captured by the immunoSEQ multiplex PCR assay. For the multiplex PCR, a mixture combining 60 forward primers for TCR Vbeta segments and 13 reverse primers for TCR Jbeta segments was used. TCRdb carries this immuneACCESS record with in-frame sequences only. Its versions omit some clonotypes, under half of them owing to an unresolved V gene in the studies checked, with the rest unexplained. For this sample there are about 110,000 clones; roughly 74% appear just once. Of the sample, 0.85% to 0.9% is held by the ten largest clones. Source material: PBMCs. These receptors came from a woman aged 25 to 39 in good health and CMV-seronegative.

The chain links TRBV6-1 to TRBJ2-7; D might be TRBD1 (6 bases). Deletions cut 6 bases from V and 0 bases from J, with 15 bases between. The CDR3 spans 15 residues. The germline V gene has CDR1 MNHNS and CDR2 SASEGT. In nucleotides, the CDR3 is TGTGCCAGCAGGCACAACCGGGACACCTCCTACGAGCAGTACTTC. Amino acids: CASRHNRDTSYEQYF.

This chain's CDR3 is CASSWTGGSNEKLFF. In DNA, the CDR3 is TGCGCCAGCAGCTGGACAGGGGGGTCTAATGAAAAACTGTTTTTT. The chain carries TRBV5-1 and TRBJ1-4; 10 nucleotides match TRBD1. Germline assignment: CDR1 SGHRS and CDR2 YFSETQ. The CDR3 covers 15 residues. The ends lost 3 bases at V and 3 bases at J; junction bases unmatched: 2.

V gene TRBV2 combines with J gene TRBJ2-6; 7 nucleotides match TRBD1. Germline CDR1 reads SNHLY; CDR2 reads FYNNEI. Trimming cost V 3 bases and J 4 bases; bases outside gene matches: 3. The CDR3 sequence is 15 residues long. CDR3 sequence (DNA): TGTGCCAGCAGTGAGACAGGGACCGGGGCCAACGTCCTGACTTTC. It codes for CASSETGTGANVLTF.

This clone has more than one count but fewer than ten. The V gene is TRBV12-5, the J gene TRBJ1-1; TRBD1 matches 9 bases. J lost 0 bases, V lost 6 bases, and 14 bases had no gene match. The CDR3 totals 18 residues. CDR1 LGHNT and CDR2 FRNRAP come from the germline V gene. This CDR3 reads CASGQILPGQGLNTEAFF. CDR3 DNA sequence: TGTGCTAGTGGACAAATCCTCCCGGGACAGGGACTGAACACTGAAGCTTTCTTT. The whole variable domain, filled in from reference TRBV12-5 and TRBJ1-1, reads DARVTQTPRHKVTEMGQEVTMRCQPILGHNTVFWYRQTMMQGLELLAYFRNRAPLDDSGMPKDRFSAEMPDATLATLKIQPSEPRDSAVYFCASGQILPGQGLNTEAFFGQGTRLTVV.

The chain joins TRBV29-1 to TRBJ1-2, with 7 positions matching TRBD1. CDR1 and CDR2 from the germline V gene are SQVTM and ANQGSEA. The length of the CDR3 is 13 residues. J lost 3 bases, V lost 7 bases, and 8 bases had no gene match. This CDR3 is CSAMTGIDYGYTF. The CDR3 DNA sequence: TGCAGCGCCATGACAGGGATCGACTATGGCTACACCTTC.

The chain uses TRBV4-2 and TRBJ2-7; 7 bases are a match to TRBD2. The CDR3 length is 16 residues. V trimming: 0 bases; J trimming: 0 bases; junction bases outside the gene matches: 5. CDR1 is LGHNA, CDR2 YNFKEQ, per germline. The CDR3 loop is CASSQDYGGSSYEQYF. In nucleotides, the CDR3 is TGTGCCAGCAGCCAAGACTATGGCGGGAGCTCCTACGAGCAGTACTTC.

As concerns this clone: Other DNA sequences from this sample encode an identical CDR3 as well. V is TRBV6-1 and J is TRBJ1-1, with a possible D match to TRBD1 (6 bases). This CDR3 region has 15 residues. Germline CDR1 is MNHNS and CDR2 is SASEGT. The V end lost 1 base, the J end lost 0 bases, and 9 bases lay between the germline ends. The CDR3 protein is CASSEVSGVNTEAFF. The CDR3 coding sequence is TGTGCCAGCAGTGAAGTCTCAGGGGTGAACACTGAAGCTTTCTTT.

This rearrangement joins TRBV6-6 to TRBJ1-1; 7 bases match TRBD1. CDR1 is MNHNY and CDR2 is SVGAGI in the germline V gene (reference sequence). V was clipped by 6 bases and J by 4 bases; unmatched bases: 11. This CDR3 is 15 amino acids long. CDR3 nucleotide sequence: TGTGCCAGCAGCGCCAGGGGGAGGCGGGGCACTGAAGCTTTCTTT. Protein product: CASSARGRRGTEAFF.

The chain carries TRBV27 and TRBJ2-1; 15 bases fit TRBD2. The V and J ends lost 6 bases and 9 bases, in that order; junction bases with no gene match: 3. The CDR3 contains 14 residues. Germline loops: CDR1 MNHEY, CDR2 SMNVEV (reference sequence). CDR3 sequence: CASSQGLAGGEQFF. The CDR3 coding sequence is TGTGCCAGCAGCCAGGGACTAGCGGGAGGTGAGCAGTTCTTC.

This sequence joins TRBV30 and TRBJ1-2; D may be TRBD1 (5 bases). The CDR3 consists of 13 residues. V was pared by 8 bases and J by 7 bases, with 20 bases between. Germline V CDR1 and CDR2: GTSNPN, SVGIG (reference sequence). CDR3 residues: CAVIRTGRSGYTF. CDR3 nucleotides: TGTGCCGTAATACGAACAGGACGGAGTGGCTACACCTTC.

The chain links TRBV4-1 to TRBJ2-3; the match to TRBD2 covers 9 bases. Germline V gives CDR1 MGHRA, CDR2 YSYEKL. The junction had 12 bases not matched to a gene; V was cut back by 3 bases and J by 2 bases. The CDR3 totals 18 residues. CDR3 sequence reads: CASSQAEGSGGPTDTQYF. The CDR3 DNA reads as TGCGCCAGCAGCCAGGCCGAGGGTAGCGGGGGACCCACAGATACGCAGTATTTT.

In its sample, this clone was seen a few times. V and J are TRBV5-1 and TRBJ1-1, with TRBD1 identical over 7 bases. Germline CDR1 and CDR2: SGHRS and YFSETQ. The J segment lost 3 bases and the V segment lost 4 bases, leaving 3 bases of the junction unmatched. This CDR3 has 13 residues. CDR3 DNA sequence: TGCGCCAGCAGCATCGGGACAGACACTGAAGCTTTCTTT. Protein sequence: CASSIGTDTEAFF.

The chain recombines TRBV15 with TRBJ2-3; 9 nucleotides align to TRBD2. The germline V gene has CDR1 LNHNV and CDR2 YYDKDF (reference sequence). This CDR3 is 15 amino acids long. Germline trimming cut 4 bases from V and 1 base from J; bases unmatched to any gene: 3. CDR3 sequence reads: CATSTRLAGTDTQYF. In DNA, the CDR3 is TGTGCCACCAGCACTCGACTAGCGGGCACAGATACGCAGTATTTT.

V usage is TRBV15 and J usage is TRBJ1-2, with 7 bases aligning to TRBD1. With 2 bases clipped from V and 2 bases from J, the junction kept 8 bases outside the gene matches. The germline V gene encodes CDR1 LNHNV and CDR2 YYDKDF (reference sequence). CDR3 length: 16 residues. In DNA form, the CDR3 reads TGTGCCACCAGCAGACCAAACGCCAGGGGGAACTATGGCTACACCTTC. It translates to CATSRPNARGNYGYTF. The full variable domain, with the rest looked up from reference TRBV15 and TRBJ1-2, is DAMVIQNPRYQVTQFGKPVTLSCSQTLNHNVMYWYQQKSSQAPKLLFHYYDKDFNNEADTPDNFQSRRPNTSFCFLDIRSPGLGDTAMYLCATSRPNARGNYGYTFGSGTRLTVV.

This clone was observed once. CDR3 sequence reads: CASSYTGVNTEAFF. The CDR3 nucleotides are TGTGCCAGCAGCTATACAGGGGTTAACACTGAAGCTTTCTTT. The rearrangement links TRBV13 to TRBJ1-1; 7 positions match TRBD1. From germline, CDR1 is PRHDT and CDR2 FYEKMQ (reference sequence). This CDR3 is 14 amino acids long. Germline trimming cut 4 bases from V and 2 bases from J; bases unmatched to any gene: 4.

The rearrangement links TRBV7-2 to TRBJ2-3; D possibly corresponds to TRBD2 (6 bases). This CDR3 spans 16 amino acids. The ends were cut back, 0 bases at V and 2 bases at J, with 12 bases in the middle. Germline-derived CDR1 and CDR2 are SGHTA and FQGNSA. This CDR3 is CASSLASGPYTDTQYF. DNA for the CDR3: TGTGCCAGCAGCTTAGCGAGCGGGCCCTACACAGATACGCAGTATTTT. Combining the CDR3 with reference TRBV7-2 and TRBJ2-3 gives the whole variable domain GAGVSQSPSNKVTEKGKDVELRCDPISGHTALYWYRQSLGQGLEFLIYFQGNSAPDKSGLPSDRFSAERTGGSVSTLTIQRTQQEDSAVYLCASSLASGPYTDTQYFGPGTRLTVL.

The chain links TRBV29-1 to TRBJ1-1; D gene ambiguous. Germline-derived CDR1 and CDR2 are SQVTM and ANQGSEA. V shed 7 bases and J shed 3 bases, with 6 bases lying between them. The CDR3 loop spans 10 amino acids. The DNA of the CDR3 is TGCAGCGCACTGTACACTGAAGCTTTCTTT. Encoded protein: CSALYTEAFF.

This chain joins TRBV12-2 and TRBJ2-3; the table's D call, TRBD2, was not checked against the DNA. TRBV12-2 is termed a pseudogene. The CDR3 contains 19 residues. The CDR3 DNA is TGTGCAAGTCGCTTATGGGCCGATCAGCGGGGAACGCACGCAGATACGCAGTATTTT. Translated, it gives CASRLWADQRGTHADTQYF.

The genes are TRBV11-2 and TRBJ1-2, with TRBD1 matching over 9 bases. The CDR3 has 16 amino acids. With V trimmed by 5 bases and J by 0 bases, 7 bases remained unmatched. Germline V gene data show CDR1 as SGHAT and CDR2 as FQNNGV. CDR3 coding DNA: TGTGCCAGCAGCCCATCGCACAGGGGGCCTAACTATGGCTACACCTTC. This codes for CASSPSHRGPNYGYTF.

The chain uses TRBV5-4 and TRBJ1-1, with D maybe TRBD1 (5 bases). Trimming took 4 bases from V and 4 from J, leaving 11 bases between them. Germline V lookup: CDR1 SGHNT, CDR2 YYREEE (reference sequence). This CDR3 contains 13 residues. CDR3 sequence: CASSAAGITEAFF. The CDR3 nucleotides read TGTGCCAGCAGCGCCGCAGGGATCACTGAAGCTTTCTTT.

The chain links TRBV30 to TRBJ1-6; 10 bases agree with TRBD1. This CDR3 is built from 14 residues. Germline lookup yields CDR1 GTSNPN and CDR2 SVGIG (reference sequence). V shed 3 bases and J 11 bases; nucleotides not matched to a gene: 7. CDR3 in DNA: TGTGCCTGGAGGGCGGGACAGGGGTTTACACCCCTCCACTTT. Protein sequence: CAWRAGQGFTPLHF.

The CDR3 DNA reads TGTGCCAGCAGGACACCGTCGAGGGTTATTGAAGCTTTCTTT. It is translated as CASRTPSRVIEAFF. The chain joins TRBV28 to TRBJ1-1; D uncertain. V was cut by 6 bases and J by 7 bases, with 18 bases left in between. This CDR3 contains 14 residues. Germline assignment: CDR1 MDHEN and CDR2 SYDVKM.

This rearrangement joins TRBV2 to TRBJ1-5, with 7 bases aligning to TRBD1. This CDR3 spans 16 amino acids. V shed 5 bases and J 3 bases; nucleotides not matched to a gene: 10. Per germline, CDR1 SNHLY and CDR2 FYNNEI. CDR3 loop: CASSQQGPEANQPQHF. The CDR3 DNA reads TGTGCCAGCAGTCAACAGGGGCCCGAGGCCAATCAGCCCCAGCATTTT. Filled out from reference TRBV2 and TRBJ1-5, the complete variable domain reads EPEVTQTPSHQVTQMGQEVILRCVPISNHLYFYWYRQILGQKVEFLVSFYNNEISEKSEIFDDQFSVERPDGSNFTLKIRSTKLEDSAMYFCASSQQGPEANQPQHFGDGTRLSIL.

This clone was counted a few times. V and J are TRBV5-1 and TRBJ2-1; 8 nucleotides line up with TRBD1. CDR3 length equals 15 residues. In germline, CDR1 is SGHRS, CDR2 YFSETQ. Losses at the gene ends were 6 bases for V and 6 bases for J; bases not matched to a gene: 11. The CDR3 reads CASTSGQGEFNEQFF. CDR3 DNA: TGCGCCAGCACCTCAGGACAGGGAGAATTCAATGAGCAGTTCTTC.